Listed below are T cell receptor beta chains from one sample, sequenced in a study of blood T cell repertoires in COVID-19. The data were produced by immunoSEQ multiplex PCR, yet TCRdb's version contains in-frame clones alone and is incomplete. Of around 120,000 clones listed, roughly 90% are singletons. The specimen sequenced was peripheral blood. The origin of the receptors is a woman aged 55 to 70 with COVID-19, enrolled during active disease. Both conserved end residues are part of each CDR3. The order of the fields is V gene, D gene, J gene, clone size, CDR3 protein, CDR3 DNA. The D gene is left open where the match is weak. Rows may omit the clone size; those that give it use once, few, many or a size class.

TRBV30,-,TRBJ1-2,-,CAWSPQQNYGYTF,TGTGCCTGGAGTCCTCAACAGAACTATGGCTACACCTTC
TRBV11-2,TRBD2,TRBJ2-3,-,CASSLGGGTDTQYF,TGTGCCAGCAGCTTAGGCGGGGGTACAGATACGCAGTATTTT
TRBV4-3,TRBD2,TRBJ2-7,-,CASSPTSGGTYEQYF,TGCGCCAGCAGCCCGACTAGCGGGGGGACCTACGAGCAGTACTTC
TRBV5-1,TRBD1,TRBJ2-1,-,CASSLGTGSHNEQFF,TGCGCCAGCAGCTTAGGGACAGGAAGTCACAATGAGCAGTTCTTC
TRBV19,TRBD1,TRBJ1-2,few,CASSLRQGGYGYTF,TGTGCCAGTAGTCTTCGACAGGGTGGGTATGGCTACACCTTC
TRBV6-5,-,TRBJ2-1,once,CASWRRDGNEQFF,TGTGCCAGCTGGCGGAGGGATGGCAATGAGCAGTTCTTC
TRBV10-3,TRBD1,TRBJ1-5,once,CAISRTGDYSNQPQHF,TGTGCCATCAGTCGGACAGGGGACTATAGCAATCAGCCCCAGCATTTT
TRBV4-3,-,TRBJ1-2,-,CASSQDWRQLHKGYTF,TGCGCCAGCAGCCAAGATTGGAGGCAGCTTCATAAGGGCTACACCTTC
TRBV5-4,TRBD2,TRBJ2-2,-,CASSLGAGGPNTGELFF,TGTGCCAGCAGCTTGGGAGCGGGGGGCCCGAACACCGGGGAGCTGTTTTTT
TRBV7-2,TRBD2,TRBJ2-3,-,CASSLSGATVDTQYF,TGTGCCAGCAGCCTCAGCGGGGCCACCGTAGATACGCAGTATTTT
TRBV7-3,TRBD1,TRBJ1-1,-,CASSLDRENTEAFF,TGTGCCAGCAGCTTAGACAGGGAGAACACTGAAGCTTTCTTT
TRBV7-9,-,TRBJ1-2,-,CASSFLDKKQGYGYTF,TGTGCCAGCAGCTTCTTAGACAAAAAACAGGGTTATGGCTACACCTTC
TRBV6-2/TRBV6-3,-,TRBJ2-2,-,CASSLSDSTGELFF,TGTGCCAGCAGTCTCTCGGACTCCACCGGGGAGCTGTTTTTT
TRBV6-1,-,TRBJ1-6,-,CASSERGSYNSPLHF,TGTGCCAGCAGTGAACGGGGCTCCTATAATTCACCCCTCCACTTT
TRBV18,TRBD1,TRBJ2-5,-,CASSRTGRQETQYF,TGTGCCAGCTCCCGGACAGGGAGACAAGAGACCCAGTACTTC
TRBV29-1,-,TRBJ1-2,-,CSVQATNYGYTF,TGCAGCGTTCAGGCGACCAACTATGGCTACACCTTC
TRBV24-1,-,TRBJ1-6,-,CATSSPTGGVSAYSYNSPLHF,TGTGCCACCAGTTCTCCGACGGGGGGGGTTTCCGCTTACTCCTATAATTCACCCCTCCACTTT
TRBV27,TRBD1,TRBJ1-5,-,CASNKQGLGQPQHF,TGTGCCAGCAACAAACAGGGGTTAGGCCAGCCCCAGCATTTT
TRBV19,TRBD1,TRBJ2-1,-,CASSMDREISEQFF,TGTGCCAGTAGTATGGACAGGGAAATAAGTGAGCAGTTCTTC
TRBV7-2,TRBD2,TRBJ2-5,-,CASSSLAVQETQYF,TGTGCCAGCAGCTCGCTAGCGGTCCAAGAGACCCAGTACTTC
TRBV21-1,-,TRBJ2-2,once,CASKSGLAGARSNTGELFF,TGTGCCAGCAAGTCGGGACTAGCGGGGGCCCGCTCGAACACCGGGGAGCTGTTTTTT
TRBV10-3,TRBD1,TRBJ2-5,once,CAISATGIETQYF,TGTGCCATCAGCGCGACAGGGATCGAGACCCAGTACTTC
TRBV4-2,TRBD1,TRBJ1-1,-,CASSQDIPGGGGASGTEAFF,TGTGCCAGCAGCCAGGATATACCAGGGGGCGGGGGCGCATCGGGCACTGAAGCTTTCTTT
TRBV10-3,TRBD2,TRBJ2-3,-,CAIRPGLGTDTQYF,TGTGCCATCAGACCGGGACTAGGGACAGATACGCAGTATTTT
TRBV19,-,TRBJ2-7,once,CASSTYLRDSKYF,TGTGCCAGTAGTACTTACCTCAGGGATTCTAAGTACTTC
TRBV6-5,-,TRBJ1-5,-,CASRRGKDQPQHF,TGTGCCAGCAGGAGAGGGAAGGACCAGCCCCAGCATTTT
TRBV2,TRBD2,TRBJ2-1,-,CASMIGGNSYNEQFF,TGTGCCAGCATGATCGGGGGGAACTCCTACAATGAGCAGTTCTTC
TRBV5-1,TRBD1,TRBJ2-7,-,CASSLLQGANGEQYF,TGCGCCAGCAGCCTGCTACAGGGGGCGAACGGCGAGCAGTACTTC
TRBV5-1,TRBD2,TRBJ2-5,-,CASSSGLAGVKGETQYF,TGCGCCAGCAGCTCCGGACTAGCGGGGGTAAAGGGAGAGACCCAGTACTTC
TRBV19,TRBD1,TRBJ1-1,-,CASIDTPQGVLNTEAFF,TGTGCCAGTATCGATACCCCGCAGGGGGTCCTGAACACTGAAGCTTTCTTT
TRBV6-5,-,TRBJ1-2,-,CASRPNYRARYGYTF,TGTGCCAGCAGACCGAATTACAGGGCCCGCTATGGCTACACCTTC
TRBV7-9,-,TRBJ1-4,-,CASSPRESNEKLFF,TGTGCCAGCAGCCCCCGGGAGTCTAATGAAAAACTGTTTTTT
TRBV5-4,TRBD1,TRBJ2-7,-,CASSLVTGTGLAYEQYF,TGTGCCAGCAGCTTAGTAACCGGGACAGGTCTTGCCTACGAGCAGTACTTC
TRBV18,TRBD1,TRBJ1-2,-,CASSAGTGDIGYTF,TGTGCCAGCTCAGCCGGGACAGGGGATATCGGCTACACCTTC
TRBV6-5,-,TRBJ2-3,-,CASSNRDKSGDTQYF,TGTGCCAGCAGCAACCGGGACAAAAGTGGAGATACGCAGTATTTT
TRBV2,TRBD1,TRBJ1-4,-,CASSEGQGYEKLFF,TGTGCCAGCAGTGAGGGACAGGGGTATGAAAAACTGTTTTTT
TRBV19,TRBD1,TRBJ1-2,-,CASSTRTGRAYGYTF,TGTGCCAGTAGTACCCGGACAGGGCGGGCCTATGGCTACACCTTC
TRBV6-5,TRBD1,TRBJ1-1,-,CASTDRPNTEAFF,TGTGCCAGCACGGACAGGCCGAACACTGAAGCTTTCTTT
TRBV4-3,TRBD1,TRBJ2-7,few,CASSHGQGLSYEQYF,TGCGCCAGCAGCCATGGACAGGGACTCTCCTACGAGCAGTACTTC
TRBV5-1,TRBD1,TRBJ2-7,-,CASSSPGTGMWSYEQYF,TGCGCCAGCAGCTCCCCTGGGACAGGGATGTGGTCCTACGAGCAGTACTTC
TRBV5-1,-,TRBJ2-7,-,CASSLVGGAYEQYF,TGCGCCAGCAGCTTGGTAGGGGGGGCCTACGAGCAGTACTTC